This TCR beta chain was recorded in a study of blood T cell repertoires in COVID-19. Germline V lookup: CDR1 KGHSH, CDR2 LQKENI. This CDR3 is 15 amino acids long. V was pared by 8 bases and J by 1 base, with 15 bases between. The table came from immunoSEQ multiplex PCR; TCRdb's copy has only in-frame clones and leaves some out. Of about 98,000 clones in the sample, 78% were seen once. The receptor comes from a man in his sixties with active or convalescent COVID-19. The chain is built from TRBV18 and TRBJ1-5; TRBD1 might be the D (6 bases). Sequenced sample: peripheral blood. Here the CDR3 reads CASRPSQGSNQPQHF. In DNA, the CDR3 is TGTGCCAGCCGCCCTTCACAGGGAAGCAATCAGCCCCAGCATTTT.